This T cell receptor beta chain originates from a study of T-cell reconstitution after alpha-beta-depleted transplantation in children. TCRbeta library preparation incorporated unique molecular identifiers. TCRdb re-called the PCR reads through MiXCR, storing one row per CDR3 protein. The table includes 450,000 to 600,000 distinct CDR3 sequences, 30% to 35% detected once. V lost 6 bases and J lost 3, with 16 bases in between. The V gene's germline CDR1 is SGHVS and CDR2 FNYEAQ. The CDR3 extends over 15 amino acids. The sequenced sample was PBMCs from the stem cell graft donor, obtained from the stem cell graft. The chain combines TRBV7-6 with TRBJ2-3, with a possible D match to TRBD2 (5 bases). The source of this sequence is a human donor who donated a stem cell graft to a child with aplastic anemia. Here the CDR3 reads CASSPTPTGTDTQYF. The CDR3 coding sequence is TGTGCCAGCAGTCCCACCCCGACGGGGACAGATACGCAGTATTTT.